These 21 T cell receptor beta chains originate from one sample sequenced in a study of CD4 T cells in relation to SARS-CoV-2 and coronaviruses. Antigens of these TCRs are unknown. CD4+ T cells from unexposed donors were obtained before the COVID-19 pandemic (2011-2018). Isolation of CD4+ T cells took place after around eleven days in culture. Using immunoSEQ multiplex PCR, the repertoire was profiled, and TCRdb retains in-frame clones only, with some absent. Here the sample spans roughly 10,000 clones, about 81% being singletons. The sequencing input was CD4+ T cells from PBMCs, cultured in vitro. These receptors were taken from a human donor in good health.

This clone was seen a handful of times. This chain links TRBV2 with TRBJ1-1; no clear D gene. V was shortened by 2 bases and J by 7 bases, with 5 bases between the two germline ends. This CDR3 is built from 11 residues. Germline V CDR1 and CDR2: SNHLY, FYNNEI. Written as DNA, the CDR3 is TGTGCCAGCAGTGAAATTGTTGAAGCTTTCTTT. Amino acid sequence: CASSEIVEAFF.

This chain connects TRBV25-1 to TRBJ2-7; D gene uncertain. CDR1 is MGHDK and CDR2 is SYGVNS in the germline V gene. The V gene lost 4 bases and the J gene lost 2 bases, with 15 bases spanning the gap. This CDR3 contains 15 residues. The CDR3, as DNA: TGTGCCAGCAGTGGAACAGCCACCTCTCCCTACGAGCAGTACTTC. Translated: CASSGTATSPYEQYF.

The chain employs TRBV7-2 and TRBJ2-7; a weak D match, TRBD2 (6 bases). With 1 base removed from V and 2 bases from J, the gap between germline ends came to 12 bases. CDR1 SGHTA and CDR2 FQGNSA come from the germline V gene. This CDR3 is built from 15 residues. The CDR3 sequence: CASSLEAGPPYEQYF. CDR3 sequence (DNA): TGTGCCAGCAGCTTAGAGGCGGGACCCCCCTACGAGCAGTACTTC.

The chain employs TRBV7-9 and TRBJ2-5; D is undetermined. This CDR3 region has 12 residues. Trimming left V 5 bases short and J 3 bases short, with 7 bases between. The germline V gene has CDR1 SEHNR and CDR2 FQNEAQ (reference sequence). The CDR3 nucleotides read TGTGCCAGCAGCCGGACGGAAGAGACCCAGTACTTC. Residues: CASSRTEETQYF.

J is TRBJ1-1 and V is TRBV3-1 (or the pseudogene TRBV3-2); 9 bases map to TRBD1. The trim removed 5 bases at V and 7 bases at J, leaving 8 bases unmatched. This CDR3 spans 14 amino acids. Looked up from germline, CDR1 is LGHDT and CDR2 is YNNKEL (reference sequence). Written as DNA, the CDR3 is TGTGCCAGCAGCTATCGACAGGGGGTTTTTGAAGCTTTCTTT. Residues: CASSYRQGVFEAFF.

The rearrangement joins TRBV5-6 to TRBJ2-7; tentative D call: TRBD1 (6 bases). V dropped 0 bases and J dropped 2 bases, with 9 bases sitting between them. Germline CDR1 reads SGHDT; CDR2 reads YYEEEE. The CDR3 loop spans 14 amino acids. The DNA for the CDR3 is TGTGCCAGCAGCTTGGGACAGGCCGCCTACGAGCAGTACTTC. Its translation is CASSLGQAAYEQYF.

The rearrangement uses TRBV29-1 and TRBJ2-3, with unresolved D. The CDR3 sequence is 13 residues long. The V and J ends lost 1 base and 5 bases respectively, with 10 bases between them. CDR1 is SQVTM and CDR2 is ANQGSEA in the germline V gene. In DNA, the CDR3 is TGCAGCGTTGAAGTCGGCCCCGAAGATACGCAGTATTTT. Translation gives CSVEVGPEDTQYF.

In DNA, the CDR3 is TGTGCCAGCTCAGGACAGGGCTACGAGCAGTACTTC. Translation: CASSGQGYEQYF. This chain links TRBV18 with TRBJ2-7, with 8 bases identical to TRBD1. Germline values: CDR1 KGHSH, CDR2 LQKENI. CDR3 size: 12 residues. V lost 5 bases and J lost 3; bases outside the gene matches: 0. The full variable domain, completed using reference TRBV18 and TRBJ2-7, is NAGVMQNPRHLVRRRGQEARLRCSPMKGHSHVYWYRQLPEEGLKFMVYLQKENIIDESGMPKERFSAEFPKEGPSILRIQQVVRGDSAAYFCASSGQGYEQYFGPGTRLTVT.

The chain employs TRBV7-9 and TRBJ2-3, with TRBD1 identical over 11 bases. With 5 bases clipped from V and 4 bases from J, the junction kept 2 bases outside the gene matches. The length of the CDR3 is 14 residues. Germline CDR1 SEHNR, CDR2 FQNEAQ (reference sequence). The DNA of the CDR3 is TGTGCCAGCAGCAGGACAGGGGGCGCAGATACGCAGTATTTT. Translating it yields CASSRTGGADTQYF.

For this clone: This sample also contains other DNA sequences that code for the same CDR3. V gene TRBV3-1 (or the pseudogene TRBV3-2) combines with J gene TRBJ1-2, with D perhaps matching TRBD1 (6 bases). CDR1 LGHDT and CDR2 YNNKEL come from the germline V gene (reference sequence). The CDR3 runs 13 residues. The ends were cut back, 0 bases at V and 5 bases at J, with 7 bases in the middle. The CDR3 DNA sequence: TGTGCCAGCAGCCAAGAGGGGGCGTATGGCTACACCTTC. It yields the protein CASSQEGAYGYTF.

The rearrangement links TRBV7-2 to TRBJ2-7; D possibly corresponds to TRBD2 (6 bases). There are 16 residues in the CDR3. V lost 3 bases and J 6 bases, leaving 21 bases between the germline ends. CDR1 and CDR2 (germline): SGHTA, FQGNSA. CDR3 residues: CASSFSGGTGAREQYF. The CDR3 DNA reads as TGTGCCAGCAGCTTCTCCGGAGGGACTGGGGCCCGCGAGCAGTACTTC.

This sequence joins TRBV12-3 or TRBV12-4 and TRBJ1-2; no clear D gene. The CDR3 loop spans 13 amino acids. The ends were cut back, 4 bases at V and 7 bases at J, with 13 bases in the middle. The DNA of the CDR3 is TGTGCCAGCAGTTCTAGGGCGGGCTCTGGCTACACCTTC. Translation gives CASSSRAGSGYTF.

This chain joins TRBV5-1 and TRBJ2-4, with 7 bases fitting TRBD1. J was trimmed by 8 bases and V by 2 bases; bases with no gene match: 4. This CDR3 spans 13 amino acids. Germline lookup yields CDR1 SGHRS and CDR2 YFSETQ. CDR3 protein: CASSFGQDHIQYF. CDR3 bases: TGCGCCAGCAGCTTCGGACAGGATCACATTCAGTACTTC.

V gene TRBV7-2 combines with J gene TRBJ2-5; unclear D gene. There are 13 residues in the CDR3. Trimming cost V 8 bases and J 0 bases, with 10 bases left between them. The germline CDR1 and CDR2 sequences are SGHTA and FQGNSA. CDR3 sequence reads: CASSGGYQETQYF. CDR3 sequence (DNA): TGTGCCAGCTCAGGCGGTTACCAAGAGACCCAGTACTTC.

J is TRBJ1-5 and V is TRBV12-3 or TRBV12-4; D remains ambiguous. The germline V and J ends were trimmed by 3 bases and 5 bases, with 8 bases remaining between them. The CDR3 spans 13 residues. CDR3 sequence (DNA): TGTGCCAGCAGTTTGTACGGAGATCAGCCCCAGCATTTT. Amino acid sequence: CASSLYGDQPQHF.

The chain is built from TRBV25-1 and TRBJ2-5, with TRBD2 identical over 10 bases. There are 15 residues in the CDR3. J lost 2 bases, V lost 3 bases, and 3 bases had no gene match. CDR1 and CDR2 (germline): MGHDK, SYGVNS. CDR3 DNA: TGTGCCAGCAGTGATCCAGCGGGAGGGCAAGAGACCCAGTACTTC. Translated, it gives CASSDPAGGQETQYF.

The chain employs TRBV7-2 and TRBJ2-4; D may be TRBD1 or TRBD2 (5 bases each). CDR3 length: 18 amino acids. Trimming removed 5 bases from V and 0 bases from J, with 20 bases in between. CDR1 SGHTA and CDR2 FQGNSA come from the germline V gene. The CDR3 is CASSPRDDGFKAKNIQYF. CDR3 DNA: TGTGCCAGCAGCCCCAGGGACGATGGGTTTAAAGCCAAAAACATTCAGTACTTC.

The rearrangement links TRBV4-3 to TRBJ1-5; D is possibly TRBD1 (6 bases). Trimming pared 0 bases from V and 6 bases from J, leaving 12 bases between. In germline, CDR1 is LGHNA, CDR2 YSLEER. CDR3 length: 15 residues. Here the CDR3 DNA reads TGCGCCAGCAGCCAAGATCTTGGGGGCGTTCAGCCCCAGCATTTT. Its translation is CASSQDLGGVQPQHF.

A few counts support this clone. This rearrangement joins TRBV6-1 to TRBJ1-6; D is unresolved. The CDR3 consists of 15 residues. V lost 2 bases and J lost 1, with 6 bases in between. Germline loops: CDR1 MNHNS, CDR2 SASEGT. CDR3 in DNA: TGTGCCAGCAGTGAAAGGTCGTCCTATAATTCACCCCTCCACTTT. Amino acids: CASSERSSYNSPLHF.

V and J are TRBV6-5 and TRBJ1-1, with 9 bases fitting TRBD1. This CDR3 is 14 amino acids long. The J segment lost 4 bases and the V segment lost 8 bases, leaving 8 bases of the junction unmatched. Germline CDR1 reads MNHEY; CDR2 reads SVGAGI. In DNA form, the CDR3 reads TGTGCCAGCCAGGGGACAGGGATAATCACTGAAGCTTTCTTT. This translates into CASQGTGIITEAFF.

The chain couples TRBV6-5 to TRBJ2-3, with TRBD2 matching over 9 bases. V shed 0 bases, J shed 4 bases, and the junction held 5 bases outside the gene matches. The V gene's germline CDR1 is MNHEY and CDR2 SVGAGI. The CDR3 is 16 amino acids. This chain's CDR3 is CASSYSGGGAPDTQYF. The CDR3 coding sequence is TGTGCCAGCAGTTACTCGGGCGGGGGGGCCCCAGATACGCAGTATTTT.